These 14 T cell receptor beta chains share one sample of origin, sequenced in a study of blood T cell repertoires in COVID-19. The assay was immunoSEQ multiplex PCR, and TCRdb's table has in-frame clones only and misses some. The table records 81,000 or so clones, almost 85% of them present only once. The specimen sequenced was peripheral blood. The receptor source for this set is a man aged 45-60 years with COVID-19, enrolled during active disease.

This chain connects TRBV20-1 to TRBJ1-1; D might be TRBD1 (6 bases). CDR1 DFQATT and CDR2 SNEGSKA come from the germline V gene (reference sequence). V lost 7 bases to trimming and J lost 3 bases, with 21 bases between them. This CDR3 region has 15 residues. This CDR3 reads CSVSYQGMGDTEAFF. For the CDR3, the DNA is TGCAGTGTTAGTTACCAGGGGATGGGGGACACTGAAGCTTTCTTT.

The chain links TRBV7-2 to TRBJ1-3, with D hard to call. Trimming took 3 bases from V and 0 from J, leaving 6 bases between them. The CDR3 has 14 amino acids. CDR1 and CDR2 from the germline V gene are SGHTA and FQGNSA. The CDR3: CASSLRDSGNTIYF. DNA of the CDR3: TGTGCCAGCAGCTTGAGGGACTCTGGAAACACCATATATTTT.

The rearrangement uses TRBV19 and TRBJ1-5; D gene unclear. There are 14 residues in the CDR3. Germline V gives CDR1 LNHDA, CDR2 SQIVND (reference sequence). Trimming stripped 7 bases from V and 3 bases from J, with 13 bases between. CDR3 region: CASKRDFANQPQHF. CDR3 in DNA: TGTGCCAGTAAGAGGGATTTCGCCAATCAGCCCCAGCATTTT. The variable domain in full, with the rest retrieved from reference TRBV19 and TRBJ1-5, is DGGITQSPKYLFRKEGQNVTLSCEQNLNHDAMYWYRQDPGQGLRLIYYSQIVNDFQKGDIAEGYSVSREKKESFPLTVTSAQKNPTAFYLCASKRDFANQPQHFGDGTRLSIL.

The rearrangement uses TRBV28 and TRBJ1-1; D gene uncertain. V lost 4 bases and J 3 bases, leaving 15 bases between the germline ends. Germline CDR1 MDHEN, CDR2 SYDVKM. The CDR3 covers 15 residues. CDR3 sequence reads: CASSSHGGEDTEAFF. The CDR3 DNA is TGTGCCAGCAGTTCCCATGGTGGGGAGGACACTGAAGCTTTCTTT.

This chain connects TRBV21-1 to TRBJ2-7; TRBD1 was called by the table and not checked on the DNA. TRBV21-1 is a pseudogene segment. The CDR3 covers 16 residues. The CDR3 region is CASSKEGQPNPSEQYF. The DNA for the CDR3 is TGTGCCAGCAGCAAAGAGGGACAGCCCAACCCAAGCGAGCAGTACTTC.

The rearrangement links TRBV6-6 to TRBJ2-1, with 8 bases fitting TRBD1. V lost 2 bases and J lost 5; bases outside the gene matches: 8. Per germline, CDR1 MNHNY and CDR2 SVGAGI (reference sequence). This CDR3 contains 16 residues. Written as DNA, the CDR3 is TGTGCCAGCAGTTACCTTGGACAGGGTTTTAACAATGAGCAGTTCTTC. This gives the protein CASSYLGQGFNNEQFF.

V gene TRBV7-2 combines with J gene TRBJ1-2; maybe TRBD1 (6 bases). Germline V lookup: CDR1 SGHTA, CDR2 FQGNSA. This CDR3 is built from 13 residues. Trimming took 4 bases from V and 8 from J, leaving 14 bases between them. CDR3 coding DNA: TGTGCCAGCAGCTACGGACAGCTCGGCGGCTACACCTTC. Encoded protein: CASSYGQLGGYTF. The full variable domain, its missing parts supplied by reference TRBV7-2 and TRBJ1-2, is GAGVSQSPSNKVTEKGKDVELRCDPISGHTALYWYRQSLGQGLEFLIYFQGNSAPDKSGLPSDRFSAERTGGSVSTLTIQRTQQEDSAVYLCASSYGQLGGYTFGSGTRLTVV.

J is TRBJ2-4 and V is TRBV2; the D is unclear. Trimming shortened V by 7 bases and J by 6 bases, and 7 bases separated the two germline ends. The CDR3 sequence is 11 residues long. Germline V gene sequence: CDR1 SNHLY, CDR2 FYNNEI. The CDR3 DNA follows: TGTGCCAGCACCTACTTAAACATTCAGTACTTC. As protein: CASTYLNIQYF.

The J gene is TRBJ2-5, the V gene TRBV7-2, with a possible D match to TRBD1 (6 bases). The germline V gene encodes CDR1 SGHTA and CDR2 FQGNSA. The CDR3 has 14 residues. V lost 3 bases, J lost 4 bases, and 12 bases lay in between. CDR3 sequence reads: CASSFFGQRETQYF. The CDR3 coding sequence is TGTGCCAGCAGCTTCTTCGGACAGCGAGAGACCCAGTACTTC.

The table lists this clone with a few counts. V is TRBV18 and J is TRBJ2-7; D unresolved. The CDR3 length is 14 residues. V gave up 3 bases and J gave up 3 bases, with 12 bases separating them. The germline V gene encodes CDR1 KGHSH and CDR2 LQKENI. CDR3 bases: TGTGCCAGCTCACCCACCCTCGAGGTCTACGAGCAGTACTTC. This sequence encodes CASSPTLEVYEQYF. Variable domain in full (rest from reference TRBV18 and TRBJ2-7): NAGVMQNPRHLVRRRGQEARLRCSPMKGHSHVYWYRQLPEEGLKFMVYLQKENIIDESGMPKERFSAEFPKEGPSILRIQQVVRGDSAAYFCASSPTLEVYEQYFGPGTRLTVT.

DNA of the CDR3: TGTGCCAGCAGCTCCGATCTGGGAGGCCAAGAGACCCAGTACTTC. It translates to CASSSDLGGQETQYF. The chain links TRBV11-2 to TRBJ2-5; tentative D call: TRBD2 (6 bases). The CDR3 sequence is 15 residues long. Germline V lookup: CDR1 SGHAT, CDR2 FQNNGV. V was cut by 4 bases and J by 1 base, with 13 bases left in between.

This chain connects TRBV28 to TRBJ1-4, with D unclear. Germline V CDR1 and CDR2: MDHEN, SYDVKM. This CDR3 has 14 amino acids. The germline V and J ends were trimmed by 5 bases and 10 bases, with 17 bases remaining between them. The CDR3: CASSPNPASGKLFF. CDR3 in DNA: TGTGCCAGCAGTCCGAACCCCGCCTCGGGAAAACTGTTTTTT.

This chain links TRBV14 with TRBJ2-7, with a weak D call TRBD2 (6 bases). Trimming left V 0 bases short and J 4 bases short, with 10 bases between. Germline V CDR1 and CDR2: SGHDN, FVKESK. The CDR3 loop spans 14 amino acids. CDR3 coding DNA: TGTGCCAGCAGCCAAGAAATCGGGAGTTACGAGCAGTACTTC. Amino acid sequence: CASSQEIGSYEQYF.

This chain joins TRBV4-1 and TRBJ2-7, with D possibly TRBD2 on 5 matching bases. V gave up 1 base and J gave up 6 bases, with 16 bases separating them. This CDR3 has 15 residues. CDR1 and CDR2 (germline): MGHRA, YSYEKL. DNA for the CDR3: TGCGCCAGCAGCCAAGTTCTCCTAGCAGGAGTCGAGCAGTACTTC. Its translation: CASSQVLLAGVEQYF.